This paragraph reports one TCR beta chain. The antigen is undetermined. Unexposed donor CD4+ T cells date from about 2010-2019, before the COVID-19 pandemic. After approximately 10 days of culture, CD4+ T cells were isolated. Assay used: immunoSEQ multiplex PCR; TCRdb lists only in-frame clones, some missing. Among 15,000 to 25,000 clones, around 75% were seen once, and the ten largest hold about a fifth. The data were obtained in a study of CD4 T cells in relation to SARS-CoV-2 and coronaviruses. In the study overall: ViraFEST: roughly ten-day antigen culture of PBMCs, then TCR beta CDR3 sequencing.

The V segment lost 6 bases and the J segment 4 bases; nucleotides outside the gene matches: 8. CDR3 length equals 15 residues. Germline loops: CDR1 SNHLY, CDR2 FYNNEI. The chain employs TRBV2 and TRBJ2-5; 10 nucleotides align to TRBD2. The receptor comes from a human donor in good health. The sequenced sample was CD4+ T cells from PBMCs, cultured in vitro. The CDR3 region is CASRPGVAGGETQYF. CDR3 nucleotides: TGTGCCAGCAGGCCGGGGGTAGCGGGGGGAGAGACCCAGTACTTC.